This is a list of T cell receptor beta chains from one sample in a study of blood T cell repertoires in COVID-19. Sequencing used immunoSEQ multiplex PCR; TCRdb keeps in-frame clones, though not all of them. The repertoire consists of around 150,000 clones, with more than 65% occurring once and the leading ten covering about 4%. The sequencing input was peripheral blood. These TCRs come from a man aged 55 to 70 with acute or convalescent COVID-19. Each CDR3 is given with its conserved first and last residue. A D gene is named only where the DNA matches it firmly. Clone size is not always given. Where it is, it says once, few, many or a class for expanded clones.

>TRBV6-5|TRBJ1-2|11|.|.
TGTGCCACCCGTTCGGGATATGGCTACACCTTC
CATRSGYGYTF
>TRBV5-1|TRBJ2-1|16|few|TRBD2
TGCGCCAGCAGCTTGTCACTAGCGGGAGTTATCGATGAGCAGTTCTTC
CASSLSLAGVIDEQFF
>TRBV10-1|TRBJ2-1|15|once|.
TGCGCCAGCAGTGAAGAGGAGGAAACCTACAATGAGCAGTTCTTC
CASSEEEETYNEQFF
>TRBV10-1|TRBJ2-3|16|.|.
TGCGCCAGCAGTGAGTCAAGGGGCAATGTCGGAGATACGCAGTATTTT
CASSESRGNVGDTQYF
>TRBV27|TRBJ2-6|16|.|TRBD1
TGTGCCAGCAATAGGACAGGAAGCTCTGGGGCCAACGTCCTGACTTTC
CASNRTGSSGANVLTF
>TRBV6-5|TRBJ2-2|14|.|TRBD1
TGTGCCAGCGTACAGGGGAATGTTCACGGGGAGCTGTTTTTT
CASVQGNVHGELFF
>TRBV6-5|TRBJ1-2|16|.|.
TGTGCCAGCAGTTACTCAGCAGGGAGGGCACTCTATGGCTACACCTTC
CASSYSAGRALYGYTF
>TRBV9|TRBJ2-7|14|.|.
TGTGCCAGCAGCGGTGGGGACTGGACCTACGAGCAGTACTTC
CASSGGDWTYEQYF
>TRBV12-3/TRBV12-4|TRBJ2-7|13|.|.
TGTGCCAGCAGACGGACATACCTTTACGAGCAGTACTTC
CASRRTYLYEQYF
>TRBV6-5|TRBJ1-4|13|few|.
TGTGCCAGCAGTTACTCGGTGGGAGGGAAACTGTTTTTT
CASSYSVGGKLFF
>TRBV29-1|TRBJ2-5|18|.|TRBD1
TGCAGCGTTTCCTCCGACAGGGAAGTTTTTTCGTACCAAGAGACCCAGTACTTC
CSVSSDREVFSYQETQYF
>TRBV3-1/TRBV3-2|TRBJ1-4|16|once|.
TGTGCCAGCAGCCAACAAAGAGAGGGAACTAATGAAAAACTGTTTTTT
CASSQQREGTNEKLFF
>TRBV25-1|TRBJ1-2|15|.|TRBD1
TGTGCCAGCAGTGACCGGACAGGTTCTTCGGGGGGCTACACCTTC
CASSDRTGSSGGYTF
>TRBV4-1|TRBJ2-1|12|.|.
TGCGCCAGCAGCCCTCCGTACGGTGAGCAGTTCTTC
CASSPPYGEQFF
>TRBV6-6|TRBJ2-7|14|.|TRBD2
TGTGCCAGCAGACCTACGGGACTAACTTACGAGCAGTACTTC
CASRPTGLTYEQYF
>TRBV19|TRBJ2-1|10|.|TRBD2
TGTGCCTCCGGGGGGAATGAGCAGTTCTTC
CASGGNEQFF
>TRBV28|TRBJ1-6|15|.|.
TGTGCCAGCACCAAACCGGGTCCTTATAATTCACCCCTCCACTTT
CASTKPGPYNSPLHF
>TRBV29-1|TRBJ2-5|13|once|.
TGCAGCGGGTCGCCGGCCCTGAGGGAGACCCAGTACTTC
CSGSPALRETQYF
>TRBV7-8|TRBJ2-7|14|.|TRBD1
TGTGCCAGCAGCTTCCGGGACAGGGGGCGAGAGCAGTACTTC
CASSFRDRGREQYF
>TRBV5-1|TRBJ2-1|16|.|TRBD2
TGCGCCAGCAGCTTGACCGGGACTAGCGGGATAGATGAGCAGTTCTTC
CASSLTGTSGIDEQFF
>TRBV18|TRBJ2-7|14|.|.
TGTGCCAGCTCTCCAGGGGCGGACTCCTACGAGCAGTACTTC
CASSPGADSYEQYF
>TRBV19|TRBJ1-4|13|.|.
TGTGCCAGTAGTATCAGGTCTAATGAAAAACTGTTTTTT
CASSIRSNEKLFF
>TRBV28|TRBJ2-1|15|few|TRBD1
TGTGCCAGCAGTCCTCAGCGGACAGGGGGGAATGAGCAGTTCTTC
CASSPQRTGGNEQFF
>TRBV28|TRBJ2-7|12|few|.
TGTGCCAGCAGTTTAGTCAGGGGCGAGCAGTACTTC
CASSLVRGEQYF
>TRBV15|TRBJ2-1|15|.|.
TGTGCCACCAGCAGTTCCCCTTGGGAGGACAATGAGCAGTTCTTC
CATSSSPWEDNEQFF
>TRBV6-2/TRBV6-3|TRBJ1-1|15|.|TRBD1
TGTGCCAGCAGCGATGGGACAGTGGGTAACACTGAAGCTTTCTTT
CASSDGTVGNTEAFF
>TRBV12-3/TRBV12-4|TRBJ2-7|13|once|TRBD1
TGTGCCAGCAGGCCGGGACAGGGCAGCGAGCAGTACTTC
CASRPGQGSEQYF
>TRBV5-4|TRBJ2-1|13|many|.
TGTGCCAGCAGCTCTCGGGACTTCAATGAGCAGTTCTTC
CASSSRDFNEQFF
>TRBV10-3|TRBJ2-7|14|few|.
TGTGCCATCAGTGATCGGACATCCTCCTCCGAGCAGTACTTC
CAISDRTSSSEQYF
>TRBV11-2|TRBJ2-7|14|.|TRBD1
TGTGCCAGCAGCTTCCGGGACAGGGGGCGCGAGCAGTACTTC
CASSFRDRGREQYF
>TRBV4-1|TRBJ2-1|16|.|TRBD1
TGCGCCAGCAGCCCCCAGGGACAGAGCTCCTACAATGAGCAGTTCTTC
CASSPQGQSSYNEQFF
>TRBV4-2|TRBJ1-4|16|once|TRBD1
TGTGCCAGCAGCCAAGCCCAGGGGGCAACTAATGAAAAACTGTTTTTT
CASSQAQGATNEKLFF
>TRBV10-2|TRBJ1-5|13|.|TRBD1
TGCGCCAGCCGAGACAGGGCCAATCAGCCCCAGCATTTT
CASRDRANQPQHF
>TRBV5-1|TRBJ2-7|15|.|.
TGCGCCAGCAGCTCCATGCCGGGGGACGGGGCCGAGCAGTACTTC
CASSSMPGDGAEQYF
>TRBV19|TRBJ2-1|16|.|TRBD2
TGTGCCAGTCGTCGGCGGGAGTCCAGCTCCTACAATGAGCAGTTCTTC
CASRRRESSSYNEQFF
>TRBV7-7|TRBJ2-1|15|.|TRBD2
TGTGCCAGCAGTTCCGGACTAGCAGTCTACAATGAGCAGTTCTTC
CASSSGLAVYNEQFF
>TRBV6-6|TRBJ1-5|14|.|TRBD1
TGTGCCAGCACCTCAGGACAGGCGAGTCAGCCCCAGCATTTT
CASTSGQASQPQHF
>TRBV15|TRBJ2-1|16|.|.
TGTGCCACCAGCAGAGATTGGCCCGCCCAGGGGAATGAGCAGTTCTTC
CATSRDWPAQGNEQFF
>TRBV24-1|TRBJ2-5|14|.|.
TGTGCCACCAGCTTAGCAACCGAGGAAGAGACCCAGTACTTC
CATSLATEEETQYF